This note documents a single TCR beta chain sequence. Its binding antigen is unknown. It has no much larger one-base neighbor in the sample; base qualities were not kept. The library was made by the immunoSEQ multiplex PCR assay. A mixture of 60 forward primers for TCR Vbeta segments and 13 reverse primers for TCR Jbeta segments was used in the multiplex PCR. A multiplex PCR assay on genomic DNA amplified the CDR3 region of rearranged TCR beta genes. Amplified TCR beta libraries were sequenced as 87-base-pair reads on the Illumina HiSeq System. Regarding the original processing steps: A later analysis tallied approximately 87 million unique TCR beta chains across the 660 or so repertoires, and some 10 million of those chains were shared by two or more donors. A nearest-neighbor algorithm error-corrected the raw reads and collapsed the reads into unique sequences, merging closely related sequences to remove PCR and sequencing errors. V, D and J gene segments were assigned by aligning CDR3 sequences to IMGT reference sequences. For a sequence to be retained, a match of at least six nucleotides to both a V gene segment and a J gene segment was required. A rearrangement counted as productive if the CDR3 had no stop codons and remained in frame with V and J, and every other rearrangement counted as non-productive. Following IMGT convention, CDR3 was defined as the stretch from the second conserved V-encoded cysteine to the conserved J-encoded phenylalanine. Sequences without an unambiguous match to a single V gene segment were excluded from the earlier analysis of approximately 560 of the donors. An earlier analysis of several hundred of the donors called V segments functional above 56.7% productive rearrangements and segregating when the between-donor standard deviation exceeded 5%. To diagnose cytomegalovirus status from the catalog of TCR beta chain sequences, a statistical classification framework was built. A later analysis assigned V and J genes by comparing TCR nucleotide sequences with IMGT/GENE-DB human TR gene sequences. In a later analysis, CDR3 sequences and most-parsimonious VDJ recombination scenarios were assigned using the TCRdist pipeline. A later analysis defined each TCR beta chain by its CDR3 amino acid sequence plus V-gene family, and excluded reads lacking a unique V-gene family. To address suspected cross-contamination and a sequencing artifact, a later analysis removed 592 highly shared, low-generation-probability nucleotide sequences. In a later analysis, a clonal expansion index was calculated for each public chain from normalized within-repertoire ranks of inferred template counts. In a later analysis, generation probabilities were computed using a VDJ recombination model fitted to out-of-frame rearrangements, and the results were checked against IGoR. In a later analysis, TCR-TCR, TCR-HLA and TCR-CMV co-occurrence was scored with hypergeometric tests, and a repertoire-size bias correction was applied to TCR pairs. In a later analysis, false discovery rates were estimated by permuting HLA or CMV assignments 20 times. In a later analysis, co-occurring TCRs were grouped with DBSCAN, and TCRdist sequence similarity was added when clustering was performed within HLA-allele-positive subsets. Co-occurrence clustering excluded repertoires with fewer than 30,000 or more than 120,000 public chains, plus five with anomalous nucleotide sharing. The table comes from immuneACCESS by way of TCRdb, which keeps in-frame sequences with V and J called. Part of the clones is missing from these tables; in studies checked, under half for an unresolved V gene and the rest for unknown reasons. From that table come the V and J calls and clone size; the DNA was used to work out D and trimming. For this sample the table gives 100,000 to 150,000 clones, of which around 80% were detected only once. Approximately 0.99% of the sample is taken by the ten largest.

These data belong to a study of cytomegalovirus exposure and HLA in healthy donors (dated by TCRdb to about 2017). For the wider study: In an earlier analysis of 587 of the donors, 276 Gb of sequence data and just under 120 million unique TCR beta sequences from 180 million or so T cells were reported. Roughly 300 gigabases of sequencing data and around 80 million unique TCR sequences made up an early release that covered under 750 HLA-typed donors. Of the 398 genotyped donors, about 80% fell in the genetic ancestry cluster associated with self-reported Caucasian donors. The study was designed to test whether signatures of past pathogen exposure could be identified by cataloging public T cell receptors. The study used immunosequencing to profile the T cell repertoires of approximately 640 subjects and linked those repertoires to cytomegalovirus serostatus. A separate validation cohort of roughly 110 different subjects was used in addition to the roughly 700-subject first cohort. The study combined high-throughput TCR immunosequencing, statistical association of individual TCRs with disease status, and machine learning to predict cytomegalovirus infection status. In a later analysis, previously published TCR beta repertoires from about 640 donors were re-analyzed and high-resolution HLA genotyping was added so that TCR occurrence patterns could be studied. The later analysis used no new phenotypic data to find candidate immune exposures, relying instead on TCR beta sequences and their occurrence across donors. An earlier analysis of fewer than 750 of the donors used high-throughput TCR beta sequencing to judge whether each TCR beta V gene segment behaved as functional or pseudogenic. Alongside the repertoire data, information on donor age, sex, ethnicity and CMV serostatus was compiled. Genome-wide SNP genotypes for about 60% of the roughly 670 donors were used in a later genetic analysis, which treated that subset as a discovery cohort. All discovery cohort repertoires had been generated on a single sequencing platform. HLA typing included class I and class II loci at four-digit resolution. The number of donors typed differed by locus, with 629-630 for A, B, C, DRB1 and DQB1, around 500 for DQA1, 600 to 610 for DPA1, and 472 for DPB1. Roughly five DR-DQ haplotypes were treated as single units for association and clustering because of strong linkage in the cohort. On average, 235,054 unique TCR beta nucleotide sequences were sequenced per donor among 398 genotyped donors of the cohort, with about 19% of those sequences being non-productive. Beyond this particular receptor, the publication reports: A later genetic analysis reported fewer N-insertions in productive TCRs among donors in an Asian-associated ancestry cluster than the roughly 670-donor mean. Linkage disequilibrium might explain the correlated functional status among segregating V segments, but an unknown experimental factor could not be excluded. A later genetic analysis associated a missense DCLRE1C variant with V-gene and J-gene trimming of TCR beta chains, and an independent cohort replicated the association. Most TCR sequences were seen in very few donors, while some public TCRs were found in many individuals. In a later analysis, TCR association rates were found to vary across HLA loci, with the most associated TCRs seen for DRB1 alleles and the fewest for HLA-C alleles. Specific HLA alleles were associated with 15,000 to 20,000 TCR beta sequences at a false discovery rate of 0.05 in a later analysis. A further reported finding was that TCR beta sequences accurately predicted the HLA-A and HLA-B alleles for most subjects in the first cohort. Presence/absence analyses assumed roughly uniform sequencing depth across donors, an assumption that may not hold. According to the authors, the approach could potentially be generalized to other disease states and immunological phenotypes. The 87-base-pair reads could not distinguish some IMGT-functional V segments, including TRBV6-2 and TRBV6-3, so those segments were excluded. A later analysis found that HLA-associated TCR beta chains were more clonally expanded and had lower generation probabilities than equally common non-associated chains. The cohort was sequenced for TCR beta chains only, and without alpha or paired-chain data the features that could be detected were limited. Several of the top co-occurrence clusters appeared to be linked to parvovirus B19, influenza, CMV and Epstein-Barr virus, according to a later analysis. Immune exposure information for the cohort was limited to CMV serostatus. A group of highly shared sequence variants was considered likely to be a technical artifact of the sequencing pipeline. In an earlier analysis of approximately 590 of the donors, most TCR beta V segments appeared in productive rearrangements about 90% or about 30% of the time, broadly matching IMGT annotations. When HLA alleles, especially DR and DQ, strongly co-occurred, attributing TCR associations to individual alleles was difficult. The earlier analysis of about 600 of the donors excluded about 16 rarely observed V segments, including chromosome 9 orphons, because counts were too low. Because HLA typing was missing for some donors at each locus, association tests included only the typed subset. The classifier was reported to diagnose cytomegalovirus status with high specificity and sensitivity in both the original cohort and the validation cohort. In the study, approximately 150 TCR beta chains were listed as associated with cytomegalovirus. Three of the identified cytomegalovirus-associated TCR beta chains were confirmed in vitro to be specific for cytomegalovirus antigens. Most CMV-associated TCR beta chains appeared to be HLA-restricted in a later analysis, and the HLA associations seemed to be driven largely by CMV exposure.

In total, approximately 690 healthy bone marrow donors made up the cohort. All cohort members were sampled while nominally healthy, although unrecorded immune exposures were likely present. The donor tested CMV seronegative, placing the donor among the 350 to 400 seronegative members of the cohort. A peripheral blood sample was provided by each donor, and peripheral blood mononuclear cells were used for TCR beta sequencing. The Qiagen DNeasy Blood Extraction Kit was used to extract genomic DNA from the blood cell samples. The CDR3 sequence holds 14 residues, the cysteine and phenylalanine included. The retained sequence is limited to the CDR3, 42 bases, with the frame set at the first base. Trimming removed 1 base from V and 2 bases from J, leaving 6 bases between the germline ends. CDR1 SGHVS and CDR2 FQNEAQ were looked up in the germline V gene.

The chain links TRBV7-8 with TRBJ2-1; the D segment cannot be called with confidence. The sequencing sample was made of PBMCs. This sequence was found in a woman between 25 and 40 years old in good health and CMV-seronegative. Read as DNA, the sequence is TGTGCCAGCAGCTTAGGTGGCCCCTACAATGAGCAGTTCTTC. This is translated as CASSLGGPYNEQFF.